The TCR beta chain described here comes from a study of response to subunit inactivated influenza vaccine. This CDR3 is 14 amino acids long. Trimming took 2 bases from V and 5 from J; bases not matched to a gene: 4. Germline lookup yields CDR1 MNHEY and CDR2 SVGAGI. TCRdb independently ran MiXCR on the RT-PCR reads; one entry per CDR3 protein. The sample includes about 530,000 distinct CDR3 sequences, 10% to 15% of them seen just once. In this sample, this clonotype turned up a few times. Antigen: not known. General observations from the study: Authors suggested that a seasonal influenza vaccination recruits few new T cells each time.

This receptor was obtained from a man in his fifties who received an inactivated influenza vaccine. The starting material was PBMCs from blood, obtained about 40 days after vaccination. The J gene is TRBJ2-7, the V gene TRBV6-5; 9 nucleotides align to TRBD1. The CDR3 reads CASSYGQGINEQYF. The DNA for the CDR3 is TGTGCCAGCAGTTACGGACAGGGGATAAACGAGCAGTACTTC.